The subject of this entry is one T cell receptor (beta chain). This clone was counted only a few times. Its specific antigen is unknown. There are no base qualities to consult, and no much larger clone falls within one base. The germline V gene provides CDR1 SGHNT and CDR2 YENEEA. V is clipped by 0 bases and J by 0 bases, and the sequence between their germline boundaries is 8 bases long. The cysteine opens and the phenylalanine closes a CDR3 of 15 amino acids. The CDR3 DNA has 45 bases and is translated from base 1. What the time point label conveys for this sample: before anti-PD-1 therapy. Genomic DNA extracted from tumor biopsies or peripheral blood was used for bulk TCRbeta sequencing, with input ranging from 616 ng to 6,004 ng. All patients had histologically proven advanced or metastatic basal or squamous cell carcinoma and were poor candidates for surgical resection. Of the ten to eleven patients making up the basal cell carcinoma cohort, several underwent bulk tumor TCR sequencing.

This sample is part of a study of T cells in tumors after PD-1 blockade (dated by TCRdb to about 2019). Broadly, across the study: Exclusion criteria were prior checkpoint blockade, use of systemic immunosuppressants, or recent radiotherapy or other anti-cancer therapy within 4 weeks. RECIST version 1.1 was the standard used to evaluate clinical response. A subset of patients also received ongoing daily vismodegib 150 mg during anti-PD-1 treatment. The study performed paired single-cell RNA and TCR sequencing on site-matched tumors from BCC or SCC patients before and after anti-PD-1 therapy. On average, peripheral blood samples yielded some 37,000 unique clonotypes and roughly 100,000 TCR templates (range about 22,000-290,000). Treatment consisted of either cemiplimab 350 mg every 2 weeks or pembrolizumab 200 mg every 3 weeks. To compare blood and tumor clonotypes, bulk TCR sequencing was performed on some 10 peripheral blood samples from roughly five patients. What the study reported, not specific to this receptor: Where the novel T cell clones came from was not identified, and possible sources could include lymphoid organs or rare unexpanded clones inside the tumor or in the tumor periphery. Approximately 40% of the TCR clonotypes from tumors also showed up in blood, and some novel exhausted tumor clones were present in pre-treatment blood, which suggests peripheral recruitment.

Deep TCRbeta sequencing was performed with the immunoSEQ platform. The original pipeline was this. Only productive rearrangements were exported from the immunoSEQ Analyzer for downstream analysis. Bulk TCRbeta clonotypes were assigned T cell phenotypes by matching to single-cell RNA+TCR-seq clones sharing the same TCRbeta sequence. Tumor enrichment of a clone was calculated by dividing the clone's tumor frequency by the clone's PBMC frequency, both taken from bulk TCR sequencing. TCRs were sorted with GLIPH into specificity groups, meaning clusters of distinct TCRs that share CDR3 motifs and likely recognize common antigens. TCRdb re-hosts the immuneACCESS table, in-frame sequences only. Its copies lack some clones; in the studies checked, an unresolved V gene accounts for under half of them, and the cause for the rest is not known. The V and J calls and clone size were taken over from that table, and D and trimming were inferred from the DNA. This sample is represented by about 33,000 clones; approximately 78% of them were singletons. Roughly 39% of the sample is held by the ten biggest clonotypes.

The chain joins TRBV11-3 to TRBJ1-1; the D gene remains uncertain. The input for sequencing was PBMCs, taken before anti-PD-1 treatment. The TCR was taken from a human donor with basal cell carcinoma. The CDR3 sequence is CASSLEGYLNTEAFF. The DNA sequence is given as TGTGCCAGCAGCTTAGAAGGGTACTTGAACACTGAAGCTTTCTTT.